These 6 T cell receptor beta chains were all obtained from the same sample, sequenced in a study of neurological immune-mediated disorders (dated by TCRdb to the late 2010s). The library was produced with 5' RACE. The instrument given in TCRdb is Illumina HiSeq 2500. The raw public reads went through TCRdb reprocessing: fastp at Q25, MiXCR clone calling, in-frame beta chains kept. Every CDR3 protein is listed once, alongside the most common genes and DNA of its rows. In all, the sample holds 35,000 to 55,000 distinct CDR3 sequences, and 6% to 7% of those were seen once. The leading ten clones occupy 0.55% to 0.6% of the sample. The sequencing sample was made of CD4+ T cells from blood. The receptors originated from a middle-aged woman in good health.

At least ten counts were recorded for this clonotype. V is TRBV6-5 and J is TRBJ2-3, with TRBD2 matching 11 bases. Trimming removed 8 bases from V and 2 bases from J; junction bases left unmatched: 12. Per germline, CDR1 MNHEY and CDR2 SVGAGI. The CDR3 extends over 17 amino acids. DNA of the CDR3: TGTGCCAGCGGTGATAGCGGGAGGGCCGATGTCACAGATACGCAGTATTTT. It specifies CASGDSGRADVTDTQYF.

There are many counts of this clonotype. This chain uses TRBV18 with TRBJ2-5; TRBD2 matches at 11 bases. This CDR3 region has 15 residues. Germline CDR1 reads KGHSH; CDR2 reads LQKENI. J gave up 7 bases and V 3 bases, and 7 bases lay outside the gene matches. As DNA, the CDR3 is TGTGCCAGCTCACCGCAACTAGCGGGAGTTGGGACCCAGTACTTC. It translates to CASSPQLAGVGTQYF.

This rearrangement joins TRBV6-5 to TRBJ1-1, with no clear D. Trimming removed 4 bases at V and 4 bases at J, with 10 bases between. The CDR3 loop spans 13 amino acids. The germline V gene encodes CDR1 MNHEY and CDR2 SVGAGI. The CDR3 reads CASSSLGSTEAFF. DNA for the CDR3: TGTGCCAGCAGTTCTCTTGGGAGCACTGAAGCTTTCTTT.

This clonotype was found many times. One end of the junction varies from germline; a read error may be responsible. J is TRBJ2-5 and V is TRBV7-9; D gene uncertain. The germline V gene encodes CDR1 SEHNR and CDR2 FQNEAQ (reference sequence). The CDR3 totals 17 residues. In DNA form, the CDR3 reads TGTGCCAGCAGCCGAAAAAAACAGATGACCACTCAAGAGATCCAGTACTTC. Residues: CASSRKKQMTTQEIQYF. The full variable domain, completed using reference TRBV7-9 and TRBJ2-5, is DTGVSQNPRHKITKRGQNVTFRCDPISEHNRLYWYRQTLGQGPEFLTYFQNEAQLEKSRLLSDRFSAERPKGSFSTLEIQRTEQGDSAMYLCASSRKKQMTTQEIQYFGPGTRLLVL.

This clonotype has at least ten counts. The J gene is TRBJ2-5, the V gene TRBV20-1, with a tentative D call TRBD2 (6 bases). The V end lost 4 bases, the J end lost 3 bases, and 15 bases lay between the germline ends. Germline assignment: CDR1 DFQATT and CDR2 SNEGSKA (reference sequence). The CDR3 runs to 14 residues. The CDR3 nucleotides are TGCAGTGCTACCCAACCGCTAGCGAAAGAGACCCAGTACTTC. It is translated as CSATQPLAKETQYF.

This clonotype appeared once. The chain carries TRBV30 and TRBJ2-7; D is perhaps TRBD2 (5 bases). V shed 3 bases and J shed 3 bases, with 15 bases lying between them. The germline V gene has CDR1 GTSNPN and CDR2 SVGIG (reference sequence). The CDR3 runs 14 residues. CDR3 bases: TGTGCCTGGAGGCGACCAGCGGAACGCTACGAGCAGTACTTC. This encodes CAWRRPAERYEQYF.